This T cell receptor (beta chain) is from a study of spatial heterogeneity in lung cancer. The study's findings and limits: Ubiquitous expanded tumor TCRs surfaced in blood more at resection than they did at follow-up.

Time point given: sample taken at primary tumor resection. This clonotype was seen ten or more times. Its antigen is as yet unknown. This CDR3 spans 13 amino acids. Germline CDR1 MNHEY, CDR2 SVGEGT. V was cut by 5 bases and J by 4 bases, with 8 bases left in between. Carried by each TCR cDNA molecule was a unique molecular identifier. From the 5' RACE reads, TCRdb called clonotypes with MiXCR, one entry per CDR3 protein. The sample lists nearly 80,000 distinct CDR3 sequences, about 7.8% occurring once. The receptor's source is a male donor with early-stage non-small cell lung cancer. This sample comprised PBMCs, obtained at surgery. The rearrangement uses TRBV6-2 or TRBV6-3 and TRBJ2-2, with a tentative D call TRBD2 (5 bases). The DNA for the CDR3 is TGTGCCAGCAGTCCCCGGGGCACCGGGGAGCTGTTTTTT. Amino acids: CASSPRGTGELFF.